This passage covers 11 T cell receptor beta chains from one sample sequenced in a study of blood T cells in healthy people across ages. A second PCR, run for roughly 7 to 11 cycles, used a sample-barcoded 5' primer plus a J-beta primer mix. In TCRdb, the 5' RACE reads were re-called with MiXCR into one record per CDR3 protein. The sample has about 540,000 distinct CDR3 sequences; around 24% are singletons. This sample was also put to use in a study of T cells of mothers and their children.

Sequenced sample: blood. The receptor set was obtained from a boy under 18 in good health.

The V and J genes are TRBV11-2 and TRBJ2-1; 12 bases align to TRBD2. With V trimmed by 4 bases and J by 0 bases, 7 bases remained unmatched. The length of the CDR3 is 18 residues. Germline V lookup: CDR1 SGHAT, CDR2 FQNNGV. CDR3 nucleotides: TGTGCCAGCAGCTATGGGACTAGCGGGTTTAGCTCCTACAATGAGCAGTTCTTC. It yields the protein CASSYGTSGFSSYNEQFF.

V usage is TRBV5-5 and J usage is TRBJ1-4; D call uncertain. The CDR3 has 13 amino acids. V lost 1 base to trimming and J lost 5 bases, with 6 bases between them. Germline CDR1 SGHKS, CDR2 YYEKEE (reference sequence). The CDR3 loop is CASSLSLNEKLFF. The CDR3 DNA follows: TGTGCCAGCAGCTTGTCGTTGAATGAAAAACTGTTTTTT.

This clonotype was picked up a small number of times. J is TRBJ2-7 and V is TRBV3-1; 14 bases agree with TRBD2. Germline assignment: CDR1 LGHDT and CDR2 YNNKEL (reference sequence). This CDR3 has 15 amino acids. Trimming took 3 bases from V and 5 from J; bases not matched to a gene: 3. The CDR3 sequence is CASSQTSGGDHEQYF. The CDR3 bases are TGTGCCAGCAGCCAGACTAGCGGGGGGGACCACGAGCAGTACTTC.

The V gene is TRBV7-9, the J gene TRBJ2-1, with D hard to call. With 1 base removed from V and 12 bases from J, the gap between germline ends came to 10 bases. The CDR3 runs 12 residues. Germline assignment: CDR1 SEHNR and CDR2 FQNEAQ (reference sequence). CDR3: CASSLEDPSQFF. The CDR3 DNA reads TGTGCCAGCAGCTTAGAGGACCCTTCGCAGTTCTTC.

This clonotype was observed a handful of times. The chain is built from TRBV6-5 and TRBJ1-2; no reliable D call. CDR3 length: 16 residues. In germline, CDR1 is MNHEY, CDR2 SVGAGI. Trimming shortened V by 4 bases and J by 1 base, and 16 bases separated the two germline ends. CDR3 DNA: TGTGCCAGCAGTTCCGTCTTCACCGGGAATAACTATGGCTACACCTTC. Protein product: CASSSVFTGNNYGYTF.

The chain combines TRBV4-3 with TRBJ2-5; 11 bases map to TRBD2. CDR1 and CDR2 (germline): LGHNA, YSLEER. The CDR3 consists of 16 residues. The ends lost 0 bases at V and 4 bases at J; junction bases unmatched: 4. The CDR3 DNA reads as TGCGCCAGCAGCCAAGAAAGTAGCGGGGGGGTAGAGACCCAGTACTTC. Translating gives CASSQESSGGVETQYF.

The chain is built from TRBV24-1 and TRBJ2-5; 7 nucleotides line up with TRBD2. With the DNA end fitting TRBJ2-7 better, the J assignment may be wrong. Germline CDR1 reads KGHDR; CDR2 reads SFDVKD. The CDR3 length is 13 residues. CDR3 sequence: CATSASGTYEQYF. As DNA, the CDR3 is TGTGCCACCAGTGCTAGCGGCACCTACGAGCAGTACTTC.

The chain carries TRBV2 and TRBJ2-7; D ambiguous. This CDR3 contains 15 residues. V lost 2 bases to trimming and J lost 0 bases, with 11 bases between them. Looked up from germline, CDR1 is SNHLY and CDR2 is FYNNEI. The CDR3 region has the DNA TGTGCCAGCAGTGAACTGGCGCAAAACTCCTACGAGCAGTACTTC. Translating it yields CASSELAQNSYEQYF.

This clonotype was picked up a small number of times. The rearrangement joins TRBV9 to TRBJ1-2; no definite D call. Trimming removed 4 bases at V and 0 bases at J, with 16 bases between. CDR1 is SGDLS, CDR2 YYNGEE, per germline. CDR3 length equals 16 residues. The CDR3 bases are TGTGCCAGCAGCCCCCTCGGCATCTCCGCTAACTATGGCTACACCTTC. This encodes CASSPLGISANYGYTF.

CDR3 region: CSARAPGRNTGELFF. The DNA for the CDR3 is TGCAGTGCTAGAGCACCAGGGCGGAACACCGGGGAGCTGTTTTTT. The chain combines TRBV20-1 with TRBJ2-2, with a tentative D call TRBD1 (5 bases). The ends were cut back, 1 base at V and 1 base at J, with 10 bases in the middle. This CDR3 contains 15 residues. Germline V lookup: CDR1 DFQATT, CDR2 SNEGSKA (reference sequence).

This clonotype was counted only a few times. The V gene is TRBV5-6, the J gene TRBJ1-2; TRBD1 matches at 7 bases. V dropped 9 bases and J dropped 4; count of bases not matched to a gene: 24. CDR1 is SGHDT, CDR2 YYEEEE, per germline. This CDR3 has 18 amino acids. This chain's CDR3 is CATCTGPVPGQTPYGYTF. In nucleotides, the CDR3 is TGTGCCACCTGCACAGGACCCGTTCCGGGACAGACTCCCTATGGCTACACCTTC.